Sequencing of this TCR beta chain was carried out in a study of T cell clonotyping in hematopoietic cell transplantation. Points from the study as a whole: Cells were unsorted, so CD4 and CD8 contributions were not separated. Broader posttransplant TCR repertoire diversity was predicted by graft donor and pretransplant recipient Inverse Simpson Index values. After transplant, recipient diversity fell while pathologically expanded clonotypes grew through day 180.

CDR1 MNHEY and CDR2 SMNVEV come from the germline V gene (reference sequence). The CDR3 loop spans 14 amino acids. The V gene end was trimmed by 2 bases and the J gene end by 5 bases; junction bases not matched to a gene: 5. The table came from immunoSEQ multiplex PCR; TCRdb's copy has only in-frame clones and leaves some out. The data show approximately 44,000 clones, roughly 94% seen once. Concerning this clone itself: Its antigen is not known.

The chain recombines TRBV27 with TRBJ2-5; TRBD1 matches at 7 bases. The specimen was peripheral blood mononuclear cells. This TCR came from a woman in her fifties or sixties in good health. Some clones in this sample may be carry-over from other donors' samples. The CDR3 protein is CASSLRGQRETQYF. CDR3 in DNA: TGTGCCAGCAGTTTAAGGGGGCAGCGGGAGACCCAGTACTTC.